A selection of T cell receptor beta chains follows, all from one sample in a study of OX40 agonist ivuxolimab in advanced cancers. Libraries were prepared by immunoSEQ multiplex PCR; TCRdb keeps only in-frame clonotypes and omits some of them. The data contain 91,000 or so clones, roughly 95% of them seen just once; the ten biggest clones take up more than 0.15%. The sample was CD4+ or CD8+ T cells sorted from blood, taken in a trial of the OX40 agonist ivuxolimab. Receptors were obtained from an adult with an advanced solid tumor such as melanoma, head and neck, liver or kidney cancer. CDR3s include the opening cysteine and the closing phenylalanine or tryptophan. Each record gives: J gene, clone size, D gene, V gene, CDR3 DNA, CDR3 protein. The D gene is left open where the match is weak. The size entry is marked missing in some rows and otherwise reads once, few, many or a size class.

TRBJ2-2	few	TRBD2	TRBV27	TGTGCCGCCCGGGACTATACGAACACCGGGGAGCTGTTTTTT	CAARDYTNTGELFF
TRBJ2-7	NA	NA	TRBV5-8	TGTGCCAGCAGCCAGACCTACGAGCAGTACTTC	CASSQTYEQYF
TRBJ2-7	NA	NA	TRBV7-3	TGTGCCAGCAGCGGAGGTGAGCAGTACTTC	CASSGGEQYF
TRBJ2-7	NA	TRBD1	TRBV4-3	TGCGCCAGCAGCCAGCGGCCGGGACAGGGGGCGGAGGAGCAGTACTTC	CASSQRPGQGAEEQYF
TRBJ1-6	NA	NA	TRBV7-2	TGTGCCAGCAGCCCTTCTGGGGTAAATTCACCCCTCCACTTT	CASSPSGVNSPLHF
TRBJ2-3	NA	NA	TRBV7-2	TGTGCCAGCAGCTTAGGCAGCTTCACAGATACGCAGTATTTT	CASSLGSFTDTQYF
TRBJ1-5	NA	NA	TRBV5-1	TGCGCCAGCAGGTGGGGGCTGGGCCAGCCCCAGCATTTT	CASRWGLGQPQHF
TRBJ2-4	NA	NA	TRBV5-1	TGCGCCAGCAGAGGGGGAGGAGCTCTAGCCAAAAACATTCAGTACTTC	CASRGGGALAKNIQYF
TRBJ1-1	NA	NA	TRBV7-2	TGTGCCAGCAGCTTAGCCGAAGGGACTGAAGCTTTCTTT	CASSLAEGTEAFF
TRBJ2-5	NA	TRBD1	TRBV5-1	TGCGCCAGCAGCTTGGGGGCAGGGGGAGAGACCCAGTACTTC	CASSLGAGGETQYF
TRBJ1-5	few	NA	TRBV2	TGTGCCAGCAGTGCAACGGGGAACAGCAATCAGCCCCAGCATTTT	CASSATGNSNQPQHF
TRBJ1-1	NA	NA	TRBV6-4	TGTGCCAGCAGTTCGAACAGGGACACTGAAGCTTTCTTT	CASSSNRDTEAFF
TRBJ2-5	NA	TRBD1	TRBV10-1	TGCGCCAGCAGTGGCTCGTGGGACAGGGAGACCCAGTACTTC	CASSGSWDRETQYF
TRBJ1-4	NA	NA	TRBV6-6	TGTGCCAGCAGTCAGCTTAACGTCGGCGGGGAAAAACTGTTTTTT	CASSQLNVGGEKLFF
TRBJ2-5	NA	TRBD2	TRBV7-8	TGTGCCAGCAGCCACACTAGCGGGAATGTGGAGACCCAGTACTTC	CASSHTSGNVETQYF
TRBJ1-5	NA	NA	TRBV19	TGTGCCAGTAGTAGCCGGACCCACAATCAGCCCCAGCATTTT	CASSSRTHNQPQHF
TRBJ2-5	NA	NA	TRBV6-1	TGTGCCAGCAGCGGGGCGGTCCAAGAGACCCAGTACTTC	CASSGAVQETQYF